Detailed here is one T cell receptor beta chain. The specificity of this receptor is unknown. Within one base of it there is no much larger clone, and no base qualities were kept. The germline V gene provides CDR1 SGHVS and CDR2 FQNEAQ. Trimmed from V: 1 base; trimmed from J: 5 bases; junction bases lacking a gene match: 7. From its cysteine to its phenylalanine, the CDR3 spans 16 amino acids. Solely the CDR3 DNA is kept, with 48 bases framed from the first base. The sample's time point label, decoded: cycle 2 day 1 (C2D1) of nivolumab. Relapse after autologous stem cell transplantation had occurred in all trial patients, and cohorts A, B and C were distinguished by prior brentuximab vedotin exposure. The trial cohort included 50 to 60 patients with relapsed/refractory classical Hodgkin lymphoma, and each patient had a best overall response of complete response, partial response or progressive disease. Single-agent nivolumab was administered to trial patients in the multi-cohort phase II CheckMate 205 trial. An independent review committee assessed best overall response using the 2007 International Working Group response criteria. PBMCs from the trial were collected at three points: immediately before nivolumab initiation (C1D1), and during therapy at cycle 2 day 1 and cycle 4 day 1. After peripheral blood was drawn into 8 mL Vacutainer Cell Preparation Tubes, PBMCs were isolated by centrifugation and then cryopreserved.

This record belongs to a study of PD-1 blockade in classical Hodgkin lymphoma (TCRdb year 2020). With respect to the entire study: Nivolumab dosing was 3 mg/kg intravenously every 2 weeks, continuing until either disease progression or unacceptable toxicity. A peripheral blood immune signature of response to PD-1 blockade in classical Hodgkin lymphoma was defined using TCR beta sequencing and CyTOF.

Summary of the overall study and its limitations: Trial patients with a complete response had baseline diversity similar to that of newly diagnosed patients, while partial responders and progressors had significantly lower diversity. By C4D1, a significant rise was seen in CD4+ TCR diversity but not in CD8+ TCR diversity (p=0.0027 vs p=0.16), and the rise was most apparent among complete responders (p=0.02). Diversity was lower in patients who began nivolumab less than 1 year after ASCT, so these patients were left out of later analyses to avoid confounding by immune reconstitution. The study was limited to a single clinical trial cohort, and causes of repertoire differences, possibly disease activity or prior therapy, remained undefined. Baseline TCR diversity was reported as lower in newly diagnosed patients than in healthy donors, and lower still in relapsed/refractory patients.

Genomic DNA was isolated using the Qiagen DNeasy kit from unsorted PBMCs as well as from negatively selected CD4+ and CD8+ fractions. TCR beta CDR3 regions were amplified by immunoSEQ multiplex PCR using primers annealing to V and J segments. A synthetic immune receptor repertoire was used to minimize amplification bias, and any remaining bias was removed computationally after sequencing. Per the authors' processing: Repertoire diversity was quantified as the Shannon entropy index using custom Python scripts. The unsorted, CD4+ and CD8+ repertoires were each analyzed separately, with the exception of combined analyses, where CD4+ and CD8+ sequences were merged in silico. A clone was considered expanded if an increase in frequency of at least 2-fold after treatment relative to C1D1 was found, and a pseudocount of 0.5 was applied to clones undetected at baseline. Clones with 0 or 1 copy at C1D1 were classified as singleton clones, and clones with 2 or more copies were classified as non-singleton clones. Clones expanded in unsorted samples were assigned a CD4+, CD8+ or unknown annotation through matching of protein sequences in sorted samples from the same patient. Diversity changes from C1D1 to C4D1 were tested in paired samples using Wilcoxon tests. TCRdb mirrors the immuneACCESS table, restricted to in-frame sequences. Some clones are absent from its copies; in checked studies, under half trace to an unresolved V gene, and the reason for the others is unknown. The V and J calls and clone size are taken from that table; D and trimming were inferred from the DNA. Counted in this sample were roughly 100,000 clones; around 89% of them appeared once. The top ten clones comprise 6.6% of the sample.

The rearranged segments are TRBV7-8 and TRBJ2-5, with 10 central nucleotides matching TRBD2. Material: peripheral blood mononuclear cells (PBMCs), obtained before the second cycle of nivolumab. This receptor was obtained from a human donor with classical Hodgkin lymphoma. The CDR3 loop reads CASSLGLAGGRETQYF. The DNA sequence reads TGTGCCAGCAGCTTAGGGTTAGCGGGGGGTAGGGAGACCCAGTACTTC.